Below, 13 T cell receptor beta chains from the same sample are listed, as sequenced in a study of metastatic and nonmetastatic thyroid tumors. Prior to thyroid surgery, none of the patients had received any treatment. Through MiXCR, TCRdb re-clonotyped the PCR reads. The data contain about 27,000 clones, 16% of them singletons. The sequencing input was blood. These receptors were obtained from a male donor with papillary thyroid cancer or a benign thyroid nodule (not recorded which). Some clones in this sample may be carry-over from other donors' samples.

The genes are TRBV2 and TRBJ2-3, with 7 bases matching TRBD2. CDR3 size: 14 residues. Germline lookup yields CDR1 SNHLY and CDR2 FYNNEI. Trimming took 10 bases from V and 0 from J; bases not matched to a gene: 7. This chain's CDR3 is CAMLAGASTDTQYF. DNA of the CDR3: TGTGCCATGTTAGCGGGCGCTAGCACAGATACGCAGTATTTT.

This clone was picked up many times. This chain connects TRBV29-1 to TRBJ1-4; the D is unclear. V was cut by 6 bases and J by 7 bases, with 9 bases left in between. There are 11 residues in the CDR3. The germline V gene has CDR1 SQVTM and CDR2 ANQGSEA. The CDR3 nucleotides read TGCAGCGTCCTTGCTGGTGAAAAACTGTTTTTT. Translating gives CSVLAGEKLFF.

The rearrangement uses TRBV6-5 and TRBJ1-5; D remains unclear. Germline V gene data show CDR1 as MNHEY and CDR2 as SVGAGI. The length of the CDR3 is 15 residues. V was trimmed by 0 bases and J by 0 bases, leaving 6 bases between them. The CDR3 region is CASSYSYLSNQPQHF. The CDR3 DNA sequence: TGTGCCAGCAGTTACTCGTATCTTAGCAATCAGCCCCAGCATTTT.

In this sample, this clone is medium-sized. V gene TRBV27 combines with J gene TRBJ2-7; D may be TRBD1 (5 bases). Per the germline V gene, CDR1 is MNHEY and CDR2 is SMNVEV (reference sequence). The CDR3 contains 15 residues. Trimming cost V 4 bases and J 5 bases, with 18 bases left between them. The CDR3 DNA follows: TGTGCCAGCAGTTGGGGCGGTAATAGGAGAAACGAGCAGTACTTC. It is translated as CASSWGGNRRNEQYF.

At least ten counts were recorded for this clone. The rearrangement links TRBV4-2 to TRBJ1-2; D gene ambiguous. V was clipped by 4 bases and J by 3 bases, with 21 bases between them. The CDR3 is made up of 17 amino acids. The germline CDR1 and CDR2 sequences are LGHNA and YNFKEQ. The CDR3 region is CASSPPGGKEFDYGYTF. In DNA form, the CDR3 reads TGTGCCAGCAGCCCCCCGGGAGGGAAGGAGTTTGACTATGGCTACACCTTC.

This clone was counted ten times or more. The chain recombines TRBV7-9 with TRBJ1-4, with D perhaps matching TRBD1 (5 bases). The CDR3 has 14 amino acids. Germline V CDR1 and CDR2: SEHNR, FQNEAQ (reference sequence). V was pared by 1 base and J by 12 bases, with 15 bases between. For the CDR3, the DNA is TGTGCCAGCAGCTTAGTCGGGGGGAACCAAGAACTGTTTTTT. Encoded protein: CASSLVGGNQELFF. The full variable domain, its missing parts supplied by reference TRBV7-9 and TRBJ1-4, is DTGVSQNPRHKITKRGQNVTFRCDPISEHNRLYWYRQTLGQGPEFLTYFQNEAQLEKSRLLSDRFSAERPKGSFSTLEIQRTEQGDSAMYLCASSLVGGNQELFFGSGTQLSVL.

This clone was counted ten times or more. The chain carries TRBV5-6 and TRBJ2-5, with TRBD1 matching 7 bases. This CDR3 is 15 amino acids long. Germline V gene lookup returns CDR1 SGHDT and CDR2 YYEEEE. V was pared by 4 bases and J by 4 bases, with 10 bases of the junction left unmatched. The CDR3 sequence is CASSRPTGLRETQYF. Here the CDR3 DNA reads TGTGCCAGCAGCAGACCGACAGGGTTACGAGAGACCCAGTACTTC.

Ten or more counts support this clone. The V call is TRBV7-2, the J call TRBJ2-1; D gene unclear. The germline CDR1 and CDR2 sequences are SGHTA and FQGNSA. The CDR3 consists of 14 residues. The V and J ends lost 5 bases and 5 bases respectively, with 13 bases between them. CDR3: CASSPLGYNNEQFF. The CDR3 region has the DNA TGTGCCAGCAGCCCTCTGGGCTACAACAATGAGCAGTTCTTC.

The genes are TRBV7-2 and TRBJ1-1, with D tentatively TRBD1 (5 bases). The length of the CDR3 is 13 residues. Germline loops: CDR1 SGHTA, CDR2 FQGNSA. Trimming removed 5 bases at V and 1 base at J, with 8 bases between. The CDR3 coding sequence is TGTGCCAGCAGCCGGACAACGAACACTGAAGCTTTCTTT. Residues: CASSRTTNTEAFF.

There are a few counts of this clone. This chain links TRBV24-1 with TRBJ2-2, with 9 positions matching TRBD1. Losses at the gene ends were 3 bases for V and 5 bases for J; bases not matched to a gene: 6. The CDR3 runs 16 residues. The germline V gene encodes CDR1 KGHDR and CDR2 SFDVKD. Written as DNA, the CDR3 is TGTGCCACCAGTGATCCGGACAGGGGTGGGACCGGGGAGCTGTTTTTT. Amino acid sequence: CATSDPDRGGTGELFF.

This clone was seen many times. The rearrangement links TRBV20-1 to TRBJ2-3; 13 bases line up with TRBD2. CDR1 is DFQATT, CDR2 SNEGSKA, per germline (reference sequence). V lost 6 bases, J lost 0 bases, and 6 bases stayed unmatched. This CDR3 comprises 16 residues. CDR3 sequence (DNA): TGCAGTGCAGTCCGGGGACTAGCGGGAAGCACAGATACGCAGTATTTT. This codes for CSAVRGLAGSTDTQYF.

At least ten counts were recorded for this clone. The chain is built from TRBV5-1 and TRBJ2-1, with 8 bases matching TRBD1. In germline, CDR1 is SGHRS, CDR2 YFSETQ. The CDR3 length is 15 residues. J lost 8 bases, V lost 4 bases, and 11 bases had no gene match. CDR3 residues: CASSRGQGAMDEQFF. CDR3 nucleotide sequence: TGCGCCAGCAGCCGTGGGCAGGGGGCGATGGATGAGCAGTTCTTC. Full variable domain (rest looked up from reference TRBV5-1 and TRBJ2-1): KAGVTQTPRYLIKTRGQQVTLSCSPISGHRSVSWYQQTPGQGLQFLFEYFSETQRNKGNFPGRFSGRQFSNSRSEMNVSTLELGDSALYLCASSRGQGAMDEQFFGPGTRLTVL.

This clone has at least ten counts. The rearrangement joins TRBV28 to TRBJ1-4, with a possible D match to TRBD1 (5 bases). Trimming removed 3 bases from V and 4 bases from J, with 9 bases in between. CDR1 and CDR2 (germline): MDHEN, SYDVKM. The CDR3 sequence is 14 residues long. CDR3 in DNA: TGTGCCAGCAGTTTCCGACAGAGTAATGAAAAACTGTTTTTT. Encoded protein: CASSFRQSNEKLFF.